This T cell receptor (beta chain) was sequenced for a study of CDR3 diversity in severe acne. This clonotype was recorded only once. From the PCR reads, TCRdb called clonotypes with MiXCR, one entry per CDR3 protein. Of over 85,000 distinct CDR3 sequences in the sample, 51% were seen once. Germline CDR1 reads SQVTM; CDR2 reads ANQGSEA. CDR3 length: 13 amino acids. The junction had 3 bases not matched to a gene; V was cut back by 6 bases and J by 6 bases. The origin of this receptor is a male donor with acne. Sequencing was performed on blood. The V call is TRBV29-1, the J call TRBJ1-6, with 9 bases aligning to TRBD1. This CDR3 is CSVRDRANSPLHF. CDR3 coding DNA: TGCAGCGTCCGGGACAGGGCTAATTCACCCCTCCACTTT.